These 17 T cell receptor beta chains were all obtained from the same sample, sequenced in a study of T cell repertoires in ileal Crohn's disease. Sequenced by immunoSEQ multiplex PCR; TCRdb stores in-frame clones only, minus some. The table includes around 14,000 clones, around 78% detected once. The sample was ileal tissue. All receptors derive from an adult with Crohn's disease.

This clone was detected only once. The chain has TRBV6-1 and TRBJ2-3, with 10 bases fitting TRBD2. This CDR3 has 17 amino acids. V gave up 1 base and J gave up 9 bases; unmatched junction bases: 13. Germline-derived CDR1 and CDR2 are MNHNS and SASEGT. The CDR3 is CASSEDLVTAGGRTQYF. CDR3 nucleotides: TGTGCCAGCAGTGAAGATTTGGTCACAGCGGGAGGGCGCACGCAGTATTTT.

This clone came up once. The chain employs TRBV5-1 and TRBJ1-2, with 8 bases that match TRBD1. In germline, CDR1 is SGHRS, CDR2 YFSETQ. The junction had 5 bases not matched to a gene; V was cut back by 3 bases and J by 7 bases. The CDR3 has 13 residues. The CDR3 sequence: CASSSGQATGYTF. The CDR3, as DNA: TGCGCCAGCAGCTCGGGACAGGCTACTGGCTACACCTTC.

This chain joins TRBV23-1 and TRBJ2-7, with 10 bases that match TRBD1. TRBV23-1 is marked as an open reading frame, function uncertain. This CDR3 is built from 16 residues. After removal of 0 bases from V and 2 bases from J, the junction contained 4 bases not matched to a gene. The CDR3 DNA reads as TGCGCCAGCAGTCAATCGGGGACAGGGGACACCTACGAGCAGTACTTC. Encoded protein: CASSQSGTGDTYEQYF.

This clone was observed once. This chain uses TRBV5-4 with TRBJ1-2, with a tentative D call TRBD1 (6 bases). The length of the CDR3 is 14 residues. Trimming shortened V by 5 bases and J by 4 bases, and 15 bases separated the two germline ends. Germline assignment: CDR1 SGHNT and CDR2 YYREEE (reference sequence). CDR3 amino acids: CASRRQDRTYGYTF. CDR3 nucleotides: TGTGCCAGCAGGCGCCAGGACAGAACCTATGGCTACACCTTC. The entire variable domain, with the rest obtained from reference TRBV5-4 and TRBJ1-2, is as follows: ETGVTQSPTHLIKTRGQQVTLRCSSQSGHNTVSWYQQALGQGPQFIFQYYREEENGRGNFPPRFSGLQFPNYSSELNVNALELDDSALYLCASRRQDRTYGYTFGSGTRLTVV.

The rearrangement uses TRBV10-3 and TRBJ2-5; 10 positions match TRBD2. The CDR3 contains 14 residues. V gave up 4 bases and J gave up 4 bases; unmatched junction bases: 3. The germline gives CDR1 ENHRY, CDR2 SYGVKD. The CDR3 DNA reads TGTGCCATCAGTGCTAGCGGGGGCGGAGAGACCCAGTACTTC. Encoded protein: CAISASGGGETQYF.

The chain has TRBV30 and TRBJ2-3, with TRBD1 identical over 7 bases. Trimming removed 5 bases from V and 5 bases from J; junction bases left unmatched: 7. Germline V lookup: CDR1 GTSNPN, CDR2 SVGIG (reference sequence). The CDR3 totals 13 residues. CDR3 region: CAWSGQVGDTQYF. For the CDR3, the DNA is TGTGCCTGGTCAGGACAGGTGGGAGATACGCAGTATTTT.

The chain links TRBV27 to TRBJ1-4, with D possibly TRBD1 on 5 matching bases. Germline values: CDR1 MNHEY, CDR2 SMNVEV (reference sequence). Trimming removed 6 bases at V and 7 bases at J, with 21 bases between. This CDR3 contains 16 residues. The CDR3 nucleotides are TGTGCCAGCAGCCGCTCCTCCGGGGGAAACTTTGAAAAACTGTTTTTT. It specifies CASSRSSGGNFEKLFF.

The V call is TRBV19, the J call TRBJ2-7, with TRBD1 matching 8 bases. The CDR3 is made up of 16 amino acids. V shed 3 bases, J shed 4 bases, and the junction held 11 bases outside the gene matches. Looked up from germline, CDR1 is LNHDA and CDR2 is SQIVND (reference sequence). The CDR3 reads CASSISHYDRGYEQYF. The DNA for the CDR3 is TGTGCCAGTAGTATCTCCCACTATGACAGGGGATACGAGCAGTACTTC.

The chain joins TRBV18 to TRBJ2-7, with 8 positions matching TRBD1. Trimming cost V 0 bases and J 7 bases; bases outside gene matches: 11. CDR3 size: 16 residues. Germline loops: CDR1 KGHSH, CDR2 LQKENI. In nucleotides, the CDR3 is TGTGCCAGCTCACCACCCGGACAGGGAAAGACTCGGGAGCAGTACTTC. Residues: CASSPPGQGKTREQYF.

This chain connects TRBV7-2 to TRBJ2-5; possibly TRBD2 for D (6 bases). Germline CDR1 is SGHTA and CDR2 is FQGNSA. This CDR3 has 13 amino acids. V was trimmed by 1 base and J by 5 bases, leaving 8 bases between them. CDR3: CASSLEGRETQYF. CDR3 in DNA: TGTGCCAGCAGCTTAGAGGGGAGGGAGACCCAGTACTTC.

This clone was seen just once. The chain uses TRBV7-6 and TRBJ1-3; TRBD1 matches 9 bases. The trim removed 5 bases at V and 7 bases at J, leaving 12 bases unmatched. This CDR3 is 16 amino acids long. Germline CDR1 and CDR2: SGHVS and FNYEAQ. CDR3 sequence reads: CASSASSGTGRNTIYF. CDR3 bases: TGTGCCAGCAGCGCCTCATCCGGGACAGGGCGTAACACCATATATTTT. The full variable domain, completed using reference TRBV7-6 and TRBJ1-3, is GAGVSQSPRYKVTKRGQDVALRCDPISGHVSLYWYRQALGQGPEFLTYFNYEAQQDKSGLPNDRFSAERPEGSISTLTIQRTEQRDSAMYRCASSASSGTGRNTIYFGEGSWLTVV.

The chain joins TRBV5-6 to TRBJ1-2; D unclear. Germline loops: CDR1 SGHDT, CDR2 YYEEEE. Trimming took off 0 bases at V and 7 bases at J, with 13 bases between the two ends. This CDR3 is built from 14 residues. This chain's CDR3 is CASSLVGQAAGYTF. DNA of the CDR3: TGTGCCAGCAGCTTGGTTGGGCAGGCCGCTGGCTACACCTTC.

The chain has TRBV6-4 and TRBJ1-2, with a weak D call TRBD1 (5 bases). Looked up from germline, CDR1 is MRHNA and CDR2 is SNTAGT. V was shortened by 2 bases and J by 4 bases, with 14 bases between the two germline ends. This CDR3 region has 15 residues. CDR3 sequence reads: CASSDTPQGLYGYTF. The CDR3 DNA follows: TGTGCCAGCAGTGACACCCCGCAGGGTCTCTATGGCTACACCTTC.

This chain uses TRBV4-3 with TRBJ2-5; possibly TRBD2 for D (6 bases). The CDR3 runs to 14 residues. The germline gives CDR1 LGHNA, CDR2 YSLEER. V lost 4 bases to trimming and J lost 1 base, with 10 bases between them. Here the CDR3 DNA reads TGCGCCAGCAGCCGGCGGGACGCCCAAGAGACCCAGTACTTC. It yields the protein CASSRRDAQETQYF.

The rearrangement joins TRBV6-6 to TRBJ1-2; D remains ambiguous. Germline CDR1 is MNHNY and CDR2 is SVGAGI (reference sequence). V lost 6 bases and J 2 bases, leaving 10 bases between the germline ends. CDR3 size: 13 residues. CDR3 protein: CASSYSQNYGYTF. In nucleotides, the CDR3 is TGTGCCAGCAGCTATAGCCAAAACTATGGCTACACCTTC.

The V gene is TRBV2, the J gene TRBJ2-3; D unresolved. Trimming shortened V by 8 bases and J by 4 bases, and 16 bases separated the two germline ends. Germline CDR1 and CDR2: SNHLY and FYNNEI. The CDR3 extends over 14 amino acids. CDR3 residues: CASAASHGADTQYF. DNA for the CDR3: TGTGCCAGCGCAGCGTCCCACGGCGCAGATACGCAGTATTTT.

A few counts support this clone. The chain couples TRBV5-4 to TRBJ2-1; tentative D call: TRBD1 (5 bases). The V gene's germline CDR1 is SGHNT and CDR2 YYREEE (reference sequence). The CDR3 loop spans 15 amino acids. The ends were cut back, 0 bases at V and 4 bases at J, with 11 bases in the middle. CDR3 residues: CASSLGPDTYNEQFF. CDR3 sequence (DNA): TGTGCCAGCAGCTTGGGACCGGACACTTACAATGAGCAGTTCTTC.